Listed below are T cell receptor beta chains from one sample, sequenced in a study of cytomegalovirus exposure and HLA in healthy donors. Measured with immunoSEQ multiplex PCR; TCRdb has only the in-frame clones, and not every one. The profile covers fewer than 200,000 clones, with 77% appearing a single time and about 2.4% taken by the ten largest. The sequenced material came from PBMCs. The receptors derive from a middle-aged woman in good health and CMV-seropositive. Both conserved end residues are part of each CDR3. Each record gives: J gene, clone size, D gene, V gene, CDR3 protein, CDR3 DNA. A D gene is named only where the DNA matches it firmly. Size values are once, few and many counts, or a class for expanded clones, and some rows have none.

TRBJ1-2	NA	NA	TRBV19	CASSIGGNYGYTF	TGTGCCAGTAGTATAGGAGGTAACTATGGCTACACCTTC
TRBJ2-7	few	TRBD1	TRBV7-8	CASSPQQGWYEQYF	TGTGCCAGCAGCCCACAACAGGGGTGGTACGAGCAGTACTTC
TRBJ2-7	few	TRBD2	TRBV15	CATSRTSGDSYEQYF	TGTGCCACCAGCAGGACTAGCGGGGACTCCTACGAGCAGTACTTC
TRBJ1-1	NA	NA	TRBV19	CASSTTVVAFF	TGTGCCAGTAGTACCACGGTGGTAGCTTTCTTT
TRBJ1-1	NA	NA	TRBV12-5	CASGLVLQGTEAFF	TGTGCTAGTGGTTTGGTACTTCAGGGCACTGAAGCTTTCTTT
TRBJ1-1	NA	NA	TRBV19	CASSISGHTMNTEAFF	TGTGCCAGTAGTATCTCAGGGCATACTATGAACACTGAAGCTTTCTTT
TRBJ2-2	NA	NA	TRBV5-1	CASSLLSGSGGNTGELFF	TGCGCCAGCAGCTTGTTGAGTGGGTCAGGAGGGAACACCGGGGAGCTGTTTTTT
TRBJ1-3	NA	NA	TRBV25-1	CASMSISGNTIYF	TGTGCCAGCATGAGCATCTCTGGAAACACCATATATTTT
TRBJ2-2	NA	NA	TRBV7-9	CASSLAAGDPNTGELFF	TGTGCCAGCAGCTTAGCGGCAGGGGACCCGAACACCGGGGAGCTGTTTTTT
TRBJ1-4	NA	TRBD1	TRBV6-1	CASSEVSPRGHPTNEKLFF	TGTGCCAGCAGTGAAGTGTCGCCCAGGGGGCATCCAACTAATGAAAAACTGTTTTTT
TRBJ1-2	NA	NA	TRBV10-1	CASNNREANYGYTF	TGCGCCAGCAACAACAGGGAAGCTAACTATGGCTACACCTTC
TRBJ2-1	once	TRBD2	TRBV10-3	CAVSGGASNEQFF	TGTGCCGTCAGCGGGGGGGCGAGCAATGAGCAGTTCTTC
TRBJ1-2	NA	NA	TRBV5-1	CASSLEQGSKGYGYTF	TGCGCCAGCAGCTTGGAACAGGGAAGTAAGGGCTATGGCTACACCTTC
TRBJ2-7	NA	TRBD2	TRBV6-1	CASSANLGGTYEQYF	TGTGCCAGCAGTGCAAATTTGGGGGGGACCTACGAGCAGTACTTC
TRBJ1-3	few	TRBD1	TRBV6-5	CASSSGQGGDTIYF	TGTGCCAGCAGTTCGGGACAGGGGGGGGACACCATATATTTT
TRBJ1-5	NA	TRBD1	TRBV5-8	CASSKDRDQPQHF	TGTGCCAGCAGCAAGGACAGGGATCAGCCCCAGCATTTT
TRBJ2-4	NA	TRBD2	TRBV4-2	CASSQDWPSGLAKNIQYF	TGTGCCAGCAGCCAAGATTGGCCTAGCGGATTAGCCAAAAACATTCAGTACTTC
TRBJ2-5	NA	TRBD2	TRBV5-1	CASSPTLAGGETQYF	TGCGCCAGCAGCCCAACTCTAGCGGGGGGGGAGACCCAGTACTTC
TRBJ1-2	NA	NA	TRBV5-1	CASSPEGFSYGYTF	TGCGCCAGCAGCCCAGAGGGATTCTCCTATGGCTACACCTTC
TRBJ2-3	NA	NA	TRBV28	CASSPNPTRTQYF	TGTGCCAGCAGCCCAAACCCAACTCGTACGCAGTATTTT
TRBJ1-5	NA	TRBD1	TRBV30	CAWSVQGDQPQHF	TGTGCCTGGAGTGTACAGGGGGATCAGCCCCAGCATTTT
TRBJ1-2	few	NA	TRBV6-1	CASSSTPADGYTF	TGTGCCAGCAGCTCTACTCCGGCGGATGGCTACACCTTC
TRBJ2-3	NA	TRBD2	TRBV7-2	CASSLGLATSTDTQYF	TGTGCCAGCAGCTTAGGACTAGCGACTAGCACAGATACGCAGTATTTT
TRBJ2-2	few	NA	TRBV6-4	CASSERIRTGELFF	TGTGCCAGCAGTGAGAGGATCCGGACCGGGGAGCTGTTTTTT
TRBJ1-2	NA	NA	TRBV21-1	CASSITLRACYTF	TGTGCCAGCAGCATTACACTCAGGGCTTGCTACACCTTC
TRBJ2-7	once	TRBD1	TRBV2	CASSSTGIAEQYF	TGTGCCAGCAGTTCGACAGGGATAGCCGAGCAGTACTTC
TRBJ2-5	NA	TRBD1	TRBV5-1	CASRVTGGEETQYF	TGCGCCAGCAGGGTGACAGGGGGCGAAGAGACCCAGTACTTC
TRBJ1-6	once	TRBD1	TRBV6-5	CASRTGQKYNSPLHF	TGTGCCAGCAGGACGGGACAGAAGTATAATTCACCCCTCCACTTT
TRBJ1-1	NA	TRBD1	TRBV7-9	CASRPGQRMNTEAFF	TGTGCCAGCAGACCGGGACAGAGAATGAACACTGAAGCTTTCTTT
TRBJ2-1	once	TRBD2	TRBV13	CASSHGLAGREYNEQFF	TGTGCCAGCAGCCACGGACTAGCGGGTAGAGAATACAATGAGCAGTTCTTC
TRBJ1-4	NA	TRBD1	TRBV7-9	CASSRRGLANEKLFF	TGTGCCAGCAGTCGTAGGGGGCTAGCTAATGAAAAACTGTTTTTT
TRBJ1-4	NA	NA	TRBV7-2	CASSSSRLGVRGEKLFF	TGTGCCAGCAGCTCTTCTCGGTTGGGGGTGCGGGGTGAAAAACTGTTTTTT
TRBJ1-3	NA	NA	TRBV7-9	CASSLLKGPSSSGNTIYF	TGTGCCAGCAGCTTATTAAAGGGGCCAAGCAGCTCTGGAAACACCATATATTTT
TRBJ1-3	NA	NA	TRBV11-2	CASSLDLQASSGNTIYF	TGTGCCAGCAGCTTAGATTTACAGGCGAGCTCTGGAAACACCATATATTTT
TRBJ1-1	NA	NA	TRBV2	CASSARQGGLGTEAFF	TGTGCCAGCAGTGCCCGGCAGGGAGGGTTGGGCACTGAAGCTTTCTTT
TRBJ2-7	NA	NA	TRBV2	CASRPQSGGYYEQYF	TGTGCCAGCAGGCCACAGTCCGGGGGATACTACGAGCAGTACTTC
TRBJ2-5	NA	NA	TRBV15	CATSRDRGTETQYF	TGTGCCACCAGCAGAGACAGGGGAACAGAGACCCAGTACTTC
TRBJ2-7	NA	TRBD2	TRBV14	CASSQELAGPYEQYF	TGTGCCAGCAGCCAAGAACTAGCGGGTCCCTACGAGCAGTACTTC
TRBJ2-5	NA	TRBD1	TRBV7-2	CASSLRTGVRETQYF	TGTGCCAGCAGCTTACGGACAGGGGTGAGGGAGACCCAGTACTTC
TRBJ1-2	NA	NA	TRBV6-5	CASSYSGGTNYGYTF	TGTGCCAGCAGTTACTCGGGGGGGACTAACTATGGCTACACCTTC
TRBJ2-7	NA	TRBD1	TRBV2	CASSGQGSYDSYEQYF	TGTGCCAGCAGCGGACAGGGAAGTTACGATTCCTACGAGCAGTACTTC
TRBJ2-2	once	NA	TRBV27	CASSSFPGELFF	TGTGCCAGCAGTTCCTTCCCCGGGGAGCTGTTTTTT
TRBJ1-6	few	NA	TRBV6-5	CASSYVPGGNSPLHF	TGTGCCAGCAGTTACGTCCCGGGGGGAAATTCACCCCTCCACTTT
TRBJ2-5	NA	TRBD2	TRBV5-4	CASTGGGGLKTQYF	TGTGCCAGCACGGGCGGGGGGGGCTTGAAGACCCAGTACTTC
TRBJ1-1	NA	NA	TRBV6-5	CASSSLQGNTEAFF	TGTGCCAGCAGTTCGCTTCAGGGGAACACTGAAGCTTTCTTT
TRBJ1-5	NA	NA	TRBV7-9	CASSSTGSNQPQHF	TGTGCCAGCAGCTCGACAGGATCGAATCAGCCCCAGCATTTT
TRBJ2-2	NA	NA	TRBV4-1	CASSQAGGELFF	TGCGCCAGCAGCCAAGCGGGCGGGGAGCTGTTTTTT
TRBJ2-5	NA	NA	TRBV20-1	CSPGYEETQYF	TGCAGTCCAGGGTACGAAGAGACCCAGTACTTC
TRBJ1-1	NA	NA	TRBV6-5	CASSYRTVNTEAFF	TGTGCCAGCAGTTACCGTACTGTGAACACTGAAGCTTTCTTT